Sequencing of this T cell receptor beta chain was carried out in a study of technical replicates of blood from a handful of donors. Produced via immunoSEQ multiplex PCR; TCRdb's table is partial and in-frame only. The sample yields about 91,000 clones, 92% seen once. In germline, CDR1 is LNHDA, CDR2 SQIVND (reference sequence). V shed 3 bases and J shed 2 bases, with 11 bases lying between them. CDR3 length: 14 residues. The clonotype comes from a human donor in good health. The chain couples TRBV19 to TRBJ2-7, with a weak D call TRBD1 (6 bases). The sequenced sample was T cells isolated from PBMCs. The CDR3 DNA is TGTGCCAGTAGTATCGTTGAGGGGGCCTACGAGCAGTACTTC. This gives the protein CASSIVEGAYEQYF.